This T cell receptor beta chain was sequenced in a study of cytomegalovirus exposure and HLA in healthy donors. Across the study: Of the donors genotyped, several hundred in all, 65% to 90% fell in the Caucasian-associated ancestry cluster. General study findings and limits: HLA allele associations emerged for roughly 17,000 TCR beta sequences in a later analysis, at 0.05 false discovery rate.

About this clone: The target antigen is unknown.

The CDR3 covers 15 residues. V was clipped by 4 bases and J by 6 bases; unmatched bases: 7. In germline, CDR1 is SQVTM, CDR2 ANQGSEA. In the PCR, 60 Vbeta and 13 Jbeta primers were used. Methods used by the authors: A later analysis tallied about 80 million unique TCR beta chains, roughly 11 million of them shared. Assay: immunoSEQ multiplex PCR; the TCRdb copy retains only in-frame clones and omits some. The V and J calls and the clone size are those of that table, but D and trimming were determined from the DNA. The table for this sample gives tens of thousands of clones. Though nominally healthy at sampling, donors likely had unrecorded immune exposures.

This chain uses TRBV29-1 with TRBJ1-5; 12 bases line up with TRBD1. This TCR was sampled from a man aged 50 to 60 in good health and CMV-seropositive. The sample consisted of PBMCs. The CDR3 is CSVGMGQGAGQPQHF. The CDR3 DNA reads TGCAGCGTTGGTATGGGACAGGGGGCCGGTCAGCCCCAGCATTTT.